This entry features one T cell receptor beta chain sequence. The data are from a study of shared clonotypes between healthy human individuals. The ends lost 0 bases at V and 4 bases at J; junction bases unmatched: 13. CDR1 is MNHNS and CDR2 is SASEGT in the germline V gene. CDR3 length: 18 amino acids. The protocol was immunoSEQ multiplex PCR, while the TCRdb copy is restricted to in-frame clones and leaves out a portion. Altogether 2,500,000 or so clones are present, 80% to 95% being singletons, with the ten largest covering more than 0.35%. The TCR comes from a man between 18 and 29 years old in good health. Some clones in this sample may be carry-over from other donors' samples. Sample: naive CD4+ T cells from PBMCs. Subset denoted: CD45RA+ positively selected. This rearrangement joins TRBV6-1 to TRBJ2-3; 7 bases are shared with TRBD2. CDR3 nucleotide sequence: TGTGCCAGCAGTGAAGCGCGGTATGGGACTACAGGACCAGATACGCAGTATTTT. Translated: CASSEARYGTTGPDTQYF.